The clone carrying this T cell receptor (beta chain) occurred a few times. No antigen is known for it. This specimen comes from a study of blood T cells in healthy people across ages. Study-level points and caveats: Researchers said unsorted PBMCs prevented a conclusive naive versus antigen-experienced comparison.

Sample-barcoded 5' priming and a J-beta primer mix drove a second PCR of 7 to 11 cycles. From the 5' RACE reads, TCRdb called clonotypes with MiXCR, one entry per CDR3 protein. The sample shows hundreds of thousands of distinct CDR3 sequences, roughly 25% of them seen only once. Healthy Caucasian individuals from Russia aged about 6 to 95 were enrolled as donors. Roughly 10 milliliters was the volume of peripheral blood drawn from each donor. V was pared by 1 base and J by 5 bases, with 7 bases of the junction left unmatched. This CDR3 comprises 15 residues. Per germline, CDR1 SGHDN and CDR2 FVKESK. In addition, the sample was reused for a study of T cells of mothers and their children.

The sequence came from a boy aged 10-17 years in good health. This chain joins TRBV14 and TRBJ2-7; 8 bases are a match to TRBD1. Sequenced sample: blood. The CDR3 region has the DNA TGTGCCAGCAGCCAAGTTGCGGGACAGGAGGACGAGCAGTACTTC. Translating it yields CASSQVAGQEDEQYF.